This T cell receptor beta chain was retrieved from a study of OX40 agonist ivuxolimab in advanced cancers. Looking at the study overall: Recorded diagnoses for dose-escalation patients were hepatocellular carcinoma, melanoma, renal cell or head and neck cancer. Participants averaged roughly 60 years of age (range roughly 23 to 85) and were roughly 83% male. Study conclusions and caveats: By week 6 at 0.1 to 3.0 mg/kg, blood CD4+ and CD8+ T cells had expanded clonally. Researchers report that CD8+ T cells had, on average, more expanded clones than CD4+.

Germline V CDR1 and CDR2: SGHNT, YYREEE (reference sequence). Trimming stripped 4 bases from V and 7 bases from J, with 15 bases between. There are 14 residues in the CDR3. Sequencing used immunoSEQ multiplex PCR; TCRdb keeps in-frame clones, though not all of them. The sample records around 140,000 clones, over 75% being singletons. To note about this clone: Its target is unknown.

The TCR comes from an adult with an advanced solid tumor such as melanoma, head and neck, liver or kidney cancer. Sequenced here: CD4+ or CD8+ T cells sorted from blood, sampled in a trial of the OX40 agonist ivuxolimab. The chain links TRBV5-4 to TRBJ2-1; the D gene is possibly TRBD1 (5 bases). The CDR3 DNA follows: TGTGCCAGCAGCCAAAGACAGATGTCGAATGAGCAGTTCTTC. This sequence encodes CASSQRQMSNEQFF.